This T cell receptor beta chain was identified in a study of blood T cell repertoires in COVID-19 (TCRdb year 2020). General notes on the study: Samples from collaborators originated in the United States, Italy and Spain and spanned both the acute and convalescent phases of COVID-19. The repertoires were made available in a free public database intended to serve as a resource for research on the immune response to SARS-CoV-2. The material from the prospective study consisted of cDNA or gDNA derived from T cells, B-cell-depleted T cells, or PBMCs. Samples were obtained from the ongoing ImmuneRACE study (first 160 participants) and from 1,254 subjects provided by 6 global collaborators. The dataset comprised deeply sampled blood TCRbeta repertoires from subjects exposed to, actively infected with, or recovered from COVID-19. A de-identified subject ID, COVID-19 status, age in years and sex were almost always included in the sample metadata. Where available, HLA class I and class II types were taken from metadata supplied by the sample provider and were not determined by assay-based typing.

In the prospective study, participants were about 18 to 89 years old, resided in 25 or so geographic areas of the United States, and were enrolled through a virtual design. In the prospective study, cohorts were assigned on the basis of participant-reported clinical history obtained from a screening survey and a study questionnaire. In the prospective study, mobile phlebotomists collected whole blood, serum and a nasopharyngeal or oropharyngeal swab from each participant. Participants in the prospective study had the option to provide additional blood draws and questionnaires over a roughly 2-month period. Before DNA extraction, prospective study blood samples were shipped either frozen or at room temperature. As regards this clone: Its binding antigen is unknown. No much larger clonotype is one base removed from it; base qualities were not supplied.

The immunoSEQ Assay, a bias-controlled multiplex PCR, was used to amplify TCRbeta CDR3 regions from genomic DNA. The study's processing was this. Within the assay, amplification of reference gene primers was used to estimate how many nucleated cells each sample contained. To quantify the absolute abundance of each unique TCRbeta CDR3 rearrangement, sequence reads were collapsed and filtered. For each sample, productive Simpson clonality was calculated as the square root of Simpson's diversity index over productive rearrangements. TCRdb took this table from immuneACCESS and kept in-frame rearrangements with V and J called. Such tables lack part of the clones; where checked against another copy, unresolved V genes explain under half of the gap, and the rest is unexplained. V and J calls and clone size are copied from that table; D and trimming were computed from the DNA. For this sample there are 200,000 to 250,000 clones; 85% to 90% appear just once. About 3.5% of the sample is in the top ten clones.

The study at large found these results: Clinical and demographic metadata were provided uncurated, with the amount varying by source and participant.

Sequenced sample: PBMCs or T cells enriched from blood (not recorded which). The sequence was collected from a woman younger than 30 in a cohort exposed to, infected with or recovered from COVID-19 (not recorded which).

The bases are TGTGCCAGCAGTTTAGGAGGGAATGGCTACACCTTC. The resulting protein is CASSLGGNGYTF. This receptor chain uses TRBV12-3 or TRBV12-4 and TRBJ1-2, with no confident D gene call. V and J are truncated by 1 base and 6 bases respectively, leaving an intervening sequence of 6 bases. The CDR3 measures 12 amino acids from cysteine to phenylalanine. Only the CDR3 portion is preserved as DNA: 36 bases, with reading frame beginning at the first base.